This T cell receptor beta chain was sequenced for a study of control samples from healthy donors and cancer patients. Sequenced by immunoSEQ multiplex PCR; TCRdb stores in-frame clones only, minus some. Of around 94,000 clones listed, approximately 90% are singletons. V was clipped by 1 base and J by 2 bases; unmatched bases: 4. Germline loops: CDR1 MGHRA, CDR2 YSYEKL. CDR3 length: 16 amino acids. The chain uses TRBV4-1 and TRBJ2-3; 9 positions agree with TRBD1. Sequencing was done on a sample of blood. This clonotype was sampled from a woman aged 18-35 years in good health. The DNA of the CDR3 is TGCGCCAGCAGCCAAGTGGGACAGGGTGTCACAGATACGCAGTATTTT. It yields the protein CASSQVGQGVTDTQYF.